This T cell receptor (beta chain) appears in the sequencing data of a study of monozygotic twins with cystic fibrosis. Study-wide background: Libraries were built from three micrograms of fragmented DNA using around 15 PCR cycles. Regarding the study as a whole: In this small cohort, shared CDR3 numbers showed no association with age, concordance or disease severity. Clonality was generally low (median roughly 0.009), higher in the most severe patients.

As concerns this clone: Its antigen is still unknown.

Clones were read by immunoSEQ multiplex PCR, and TCRdb kept only the in-frame ones, dropping some. The sample lists 36,000 or so clones; about 90% were seen once. The junction had 6 bases not matched to a gene; V was cut back by 6 bases and J by 2 bases. Germline values: CDR1 SGHAT, CDR2 FQDESV (reference sequence). The CDR3 spans 15 residues. The sequencing sample was made of blood. This TCR was sampled from a boy aged 2 to 9 with cystic fibrosis. The rearrangement joins TRBV11-1 to TRBJ2-7; 11 nucleotides match TRBD1. The CDR3 sequence: CASRSDRGPAYEQYF. In DNA, the CDR3 is TGTGCCAGCAGATCGGACAGGGGGCCCGCCTACGAGCAGTACTTC.